This TCR beta chain is drawn from a study of blood T cell repertoires in COVID-19. Overall study context: Italy, Spain and the United States were the sources of the convalescent and acute COVID-19 samples. T cells, B-cell-depleted T cells, or PBMCs provided the cDNA or gDNA that served as material.

There are 13 residues in the CDR3. The V segment lost 5 bases and the J segment 3 bases; nucleotides outside the gene matches: 4. The germline V gene has CDR1 MDHEN and CDR2 SYDVKM. In the original analysis: The assay estimated nucleated cells by amplifying reference gene primers. Generated by immunoSEQ multiplex PCR, the TCRdb table keeps only in-frame clones and is missing some. V, J and clone size derive from that table, while D and trimming were established from the DNA sequence. Of more than 45,000 clones in the sample, 70% to 90% are singletons; the top ten hold about 26%. This receptor was identified in a human donor in a cohort sampled during active COVID-19. The sequenced material came from peripheral blood. The V call is TRBV28, the J call TRBJ2-7, with 7 bases aligning to TRBD1. As DNA, the CDR3 is TGTGCCAGCAGTCTCACAGGGGTCTACGAGCAGTACTTC. This gives the protein CASSLTGVYEQYF.